This paragraph covers one TCR beta chain sequence. The CDR3 totals 13 residues. V was trimmed by 5 bases and J by 10 bases, leaving 12 bases between them. CDR1 is LGHDT, CDR2 YNNKEL, per germline (reference sequence). Original analysis: The authors estimated nucleated cell counts from reference gene primer amplification. The assay was immunoSEQ multiplex PCR, and TCRdb's table has in-frame clones only and misses some. V and J calls and clone size follow that table, whereas D and trimming were derived from the DNA. The top ten clones hold roughly 5.2% of a sample with roughly 330,000 clones, more than 70% of them seen once. The sample belongs to a study of blood T cell repertoires in COVID-19.

The genes are TRBV3-1 (or the pseudogene TRBV3-2) and TRBJ1-6; possible D gene TRBD1, 6 bases. The sequence derives from a woman younger than 45 who had recovered from COVID-19. The sample consisted of PBMCs or T cells enriched from blood (not recorded which). The CDR3: CASSEQGFSPLHF. In DNA, the CDR3 is TGTGCCAGCAGCGAACAGGGTTTCTCACCCCTCCACTTT.